This T cell receptor beta chain is drawn from a study of OX40 agonist ivuxolimab in advanced cancers. Study details: Patients received ivuxolimab, an agonistic anti-OX40 (CD134) antibody. Three individuals attained partial responses, comprising one hepatocellular carcinoma case and two cutaneous melanoma cases. Around 40% of patients had received prior checkpoint inhibitor therapy.

Whole-study results and caveats: Which antigen the expanded peripheral T cells recognized is unknown.

Generated by immunoSEQ multiplex PCR, the TCRdb table keeps only in-frame clones and is missing some. The sample contains approximately 60,000 clones, roughly 89% of which appear only once. Comments on this clone: Its matching antigen is unknown.

From germline, CDR1 is MNHEY and CDR2 SVGAGI. The CDR3 totals 14 residues. J was trimmed by 11 bases and V by 4 bases; bases with no gene match: 12. This clonotype was obtained from an adult with an advanced solid tumor such as melanoma, head and neck, liver or kidney cancer. The chain combines TRBV6-5 with TRBJ1-1, with TRBD1 matching over 8 bases. The sample consisted of CD4+ or CD8+ T cells sorted from blood, taken in a trial of the OX40 agonist ivuxolimab. Written as DNA, the CDR3 is TGTGCCAGCAGTTCCCTGACAGGGGACGTCAGGGCTTTCTTT. It encodes CASSSLTGDVRAFF.